This is a list of T cell receptor beta chains from one sample in a study of sequential checkpoint blockade in melanoma. The table came from immunoSEQ multiplex PCR; TCRdb's copy has only in-frame clones and leaves some out. The repertoire holds about 3,500 clones, with approximately 23% as singletons. The sequencing here drew on tumor tissue (inferred from file names), taken from a patient given nivolumab and ipilimumab in sequence. The receptor set was obtained from a human donor with melanoma. The CDR3 runs from the conserved cysteine through the conserved F or W. A D gene is named only where the DNA matches it firmly. A clone size is listed for some rows: how often the clone was seen (once, few, many), or a class if it is expanded.

j_call d_call v_call clone_size cdr3_nt cdr3_aa
TRBJ2-3 - TRBV19 - TGTGCCAGTAGAAAGAATGAACGGGGCACAGATACGCAGTATTTT CASRKNERGTDTQYF
TRBJ1-2 - TRBV6-8 - TGTGCCAGCAGTTACTCGAGTGCAGACCCTTCCTATGGCTACACCTTC CASSYSSADPSYGYTF
TRBJ2-7 - TRBV6-8 few - CASSSSRGRTSGRDYEQYF
TRBJ1-2 - TRBV11-3 many TGTGCCAGCAGCACAGGAGCCCATAACTATGGCTACACCTTC CASSTGAHNYGYTF
TRBJ1-4 - TRBV19 few TGTGCCAGCAGCCAACAGGGCGGCGCGCGTGAAAAACTGTTTTTT CASSQQGGAREKLFF
TRBJ2-3 TRBD2 TRBV11-3 medium-sized TGTGCCAGCAGCTTAGATCCTAGCGGGGGGACAGATACGCAGTATTTT CASSLDPSGGTDTQYF
TRBJ2-3 - TRBV11-3 many TGTGCCAGCAGCGGCGCAGGGGCTGTAGCGACAGATACGCAGTATTTT CASSGAGAVATDTQYF
TRBJ2-5 - TRBV9 - TGTGCCAGCAGCGTAGCTGCGGGGAGCAGCCAAGAGACCCAGTACTTC CASSVAAGSSQETQYF
TRBJ2-2 - TRBV6-8 few TGTGCCAGCAGACAGGACTACACCGGGGAGCTGTTTTTT CASRQDYTGELFF
TRBJ2-3 - TRBV6-8 few TGTGCCAGCAAGCCAATACAGGGGAGGGGGGCAGATACGCAGTATTTT CASKPIQGRGADTQYF
TRBJ1-2 TRBD1 TRBV19 - TGTGCCAGTACCCCGACAGGGTACCCCTATGGCTACACCTTC CASTPTGYPYGYTF
TRBJ2-2 - TRBV5-1 - TGCGCCAGCAGCTTTTTCGGTGCGGGGCTCACCGGGGAGCTGTTTTTT CASSFFGAGLTGELFF
TRBJ1-2 - TRBV9 - TGTGTCTCGGGAACCCGGAACTATGGCTACACCTTC CVSGTRNYGYTF
TRBJ2-7 - TRBV11-3 many TGTGCCAGCAGCTTGGGGCCCGCCGGGATCTACGAGCAGTACTTC CASSLGPAGIYEQYF
TRBJ1-6 - TRBV6-8 few TGTGCCAGCAGCGTTGGGTGGGTCACTCCCCTCCACTTT CASSVGWVTPLHF
TRBJ2-1 - TRBV5-1 - TGCGCCAGCAGCTTGGACGGGAGTTCAGCCTCTCAGTTCTTC CASSLDGSSASQFF
TRBJ2-7 - TRBV18 - TGTGCCAGCTCAGGGGGCAGTTACGAGCAGTACTTC CASSGGSYEQYF
TRBJ1-3 - TRBV11-3 medium-sized TGTGCCAGCAGCTTGACGTGGGAGCGAAACACCATATATTTT CASSLTWERNTIYF
TRBJ2-7 - TRBV6-8 few TGTGCCAGTGCCCCAGGGGCTACCTACGAGCAGTACTTC CASAPGATYEQYF
TRBJ1-2 - TRBV6-4 many TGTGCCATCAGGAGGGACTATGGCTACACCTTC CAIRRDYGYTF
TRBJ2-1 - TRBV12-5 - TGTGCTAGTGGTCCGCCAGACAGGACGCACAATGAGCAGTTCTTC CASGPPDRTHNEQFF
TRBJ2-3 TRBD2 TRBV28 - TGTGCCAGCAGACCACCTGCCACGGCGGGGGTGCAGTATTTT CASRPPATAGVQYF
TRBJ1-1 - TRBV6-8 few TGTGCCAGCCAGACCCACCGGGACATCATGAACACTGAAGCTTTCTTT CASQTHRDIMNTEAFF
TRBJ2-1 TRBD2 TRBV11-3 medium-sized TGTGCCAGCAGCTTAGGAGGGACTAGGCACAATGAGCAGTTCTTC CASSLGGTRHNEQFF
TRBJ2-3 TRBD2 TRBV19 - TGTGCCAGTAGTATGGGGACTAGCGGGAGTAGGGATACGCAGTATTTT CASSMGTSGSRDTQYF
TRBJ2-2 - TRBV9 - TGTGCCAGCAGCTTCCTGGGGGAGAACACCGGGGAGCTGTTTTTT CASSFLGENTGELFF
TRBJ1-1 - TRBV23-1 many TGCGCCAGCAGCCAAGAAGGGGGTGGCGGGGCCAGAACTGAAGCTTTCTTT CASSQEGGGGARTEAFF
TRBJ2-1 - TRBV11-3 - TGTGCCAGCACCAAGGGGACAACTTACAATGAGCAGTTCTTC CASTKGTTYNEQFF
TRBJ2-2 - TRBV28 - TGTGCCAGCAGTTTGTGGGCCGGTTACGGGGAGCTGTTTTTT CASSLWAGYGELFF
TRBJ2-3 - TRBV5-3 - TGTGCCAGAAGCTTGTTCGGCGAGGGGGGGTTCACAGATACGCAGTATTTT CARSLFGEGGFTDTQYF
TRBJ2-5 TRBD2 TRBV29-1 - TGCAGCGCCCAAGGGCGGGGGTTGGAGACCCAGTACTTC CSAQGRGLETQYF
TRBJ2-7 - TRBV23-1 - TGCGCCAGCAGCCAAAGGGTTCTGGGGGAGCAGTACTTC CASSQRVLGEQYF
TRBJ2-2 - TRBV14 - TGTGCCAGCAGCGTCCAAAGGGCCGGGGAGCTGTTTTTT CASSVQRAGELFF
TRBJ2-7 TRBD1 TRBV30 few TGTGCCTGGAGTGTGGGACAGGGGTTCGAGCAGTACTTC CAWSVGQGFEQYF
TRBJ1-2 TRBD1 TRBV28 few TGTGCCAGCAGTTCCGGGACAGGGAATGGCTACACCTTC CASSSGTGNGYTF
TRBJ2-2 TRBD1 TRBV18 - TGTGCCAGCTCACCCGGGACAGGGGCCACCGGGGAGCTGTTTTTT CASSPGTGATGELFF
TRBJ1-2 - TRBV11-3 - TGTGCCAGCAGCCAAGGGGTAGGGATAAGTAACTATGGCTACACCTTC CASSQGVGISNYGYTF
TRBJ2-5 TRBD2 TRBV6-8 few TGTGCCAGCAGTTACTCTTCTAGCGGGGAAGAGACCCAGTACTTC CASSYSSSGEETQYF
TRBJ2-7 - TRBV1 - TGCGCCAGCAGCCACGACAGGGGTTACGAGCAGTACTTC CASSHDRGYEQYF
TRBJ2-2 - TRBV19 - TGTGCCACCAGGGGCACGAACACCGGGGAGCTGTTTTTT CATRGTNTGELFF